The sequence of this T cell receptor beta chain was determined in a study of technical replicates of blood from a few donors. The germline V and J ends were trimmed by 2 bases and 5 bases, with 12 bases remaining between them. The CDR3 length is 14 residues. Germline assignment: CDR1 MGHRA and CDR2 YSYEKL. Profiling relied on immunoSEQ multiplex PCR, and the TCRdb table lists in-frame clones only, not all of them. The repertoire includes 90,000 to 100,000 clones, almost 97% of them detected once, and around 0.37% sits in the top ten. The chain uses TRBV4-1 and TRBJ2-5, with D perhaps TRBD1 (5 bases). The clonotype originates from a human donor in good health. Sequencing was carried out using T cells isolated from PBMCs. The DNA of the CDR3 is TGCGCCAGCAGCCAATCGGTTCCAGGGGAGACCCAGTACTTC. Translating gives CASSQSVPGETQYF.